The rows below give T cell receptor beta chains drawn from one sample of a study of T cells in Graves' hyperthyroidism and ophthalmopathy. Each CDR3 protein gets one entry after TCRdb re-called the multiplex PCR reads with MiXCR. The sample gives about 98,000 distinct CDR3 sequences, roughly 40% of which show up once; 10% is in the top ten. What was sequenced was peripheral blood or thyroid tissue (not recorded which). These receptors all stem from a woman aged 30 to 39 with Graves' hyperthyroidism. Each CDR3 is given with its conserved first and last residue. The D gene is left open where the match is weak. For some rows the clone size is stated as once, few or many, or as a class when expanded; others skip it.

TRBJ1-6	TRBV12-3/TRBV12-4	NA	many	CASSPLRFYNSPLHF	TGTGCCAGCAGTCCGCTTCGGTTTTATAATTCACCCCTCCACTTT
TRBJ2-7	TRBV28	NA	few	CASYKGDFDLGYEQYF	TGTGCCAGTTACAAGGGGGACTTCGATTTAGGCTACGAGCAGTACTTC
TRBJ1-5	TRBV30	NA	many	CAWSVRGQPQHF	TGTGCCTGGAGTGTACGGGGTCAGCCCCAGCATTTT
TRBJ1-1	TRBV12-3/TRBV12-4	NA	many	CASSFVARYSIEAFF	TGTGCCAGCAGTTTTGTAGCTAGATATAGTATTGAAGCTTTCTTT
TRBJ2-7	TRBV20-1	NA	many	CSARDSLAAEQYF	TGCAGTGCTAGAGATTCCCTAGCAGCCGAGCAGTACTTC
TRBJ2-6	TRBV12-3/TRBV12-4	NA	few	CASSGRGGGSGANVLTF	TGTGCCAGCAGTGGGCGAGGGGGTGGGTCTGGGGCCAACGTCCTGACTTTC
TRBJ2-5	TRBV20-1	NA	NA	CTARDWIGRETQYF	TGCACTGCTAGAGATTGGATTGGCAGGGAGACCCAGTACTTC
TRBJ2-7	TRBV2	TRBD2	many	CASSGLLALNEQYF	TGTGCCAGCTCGGGGTTACTAGCGCTCAACGAGCAGTACTTC
TRBJ2-2	TRBV20-1	TRBD2	many	CSARRSGVGFGELFF	TGCAGTGCTAGAAGGAGCGGGGTGGGATTCGGGGAGCTGTTTTTT
TRBJ1-4	TRBV15	TRBD1	NA	CATSSLWGQNEKLFF	TGTGCCACCAGCAGTTTATGGGGACAGAATGAAAAACTGTTTTTT